This TCR beta chain was found in a study of cytomegalovirus exposure and HLA in healthy donors. The PCR was carried out with 60 Vbeta primers and 13 Jbeta primers. The assay was immunoSEQ multiplex PCR, and TCRdb's table has in-frame clones only and misses some. The data contain approximately 110,000 clones, 65% to 85% of them singletons. Overall study findings and caveats: The study listed 164 cytomegalovirus-associated TCR beta chains.

V dropped 7 bases and J dropped 0 bases, with 18 bases sitting between them. The germline V gene has CDR1 LNHDA and CDR2 SQIVND (reference sequence). The CDR3 consists of 16 residues. Note on this clone: Its target is unknown.

This receptor was obtained from a woman aged 30 to 39 in good health and CMV-seropositive. The sample was PBMCs. This chain connects TRBV19 to TRBJ1-1; tentatively, D is TRBD1 (6 bases). Written as DNA, the CDR3 is TGTGCCAGTACCCTCCGGCCAGGGGCTATGAACACTGAAGCTTTCTTT. Translation: CASTLRPGAMNTEAFF.